This TCR beta chain was identified in a study of blood T cell repertoires in COVID-19. About the study: T cells, B-cell-depleted T cells, or PBMCs provided the cDNA or gDNA that served as material.

Some clones are missing from TCRdb's copy, which holds only in-frame ones; the method was immunoSEQ multiplex PCR. The sample comprises about 150,000 clones, approximately 86% of which are singletons, and approximately 4.1% rests with the top ten. The sequencing sample was made of peripheral blood. This TCR was sampled from a woman between 55 and 75 years old with active or convalescent COVID-19.

The CDR3 here is CASSAGVGPNYGYTF. CDR3 DNA sequence: TGCGCCAGCAGCGCAGGGGTAGGACCGAACTATGGCTACACCTTC. The V and J genes are TRBV5-1 and TRBJ1-2; D is possibly TRBD1 (6 bases). This CDR3 contains 15 residues. V lost 4 bases, J lost 2 bases, and 15 bases lay in between. The germline CDR1 and CDR2 sequences are SGHRS and YFSETQ.